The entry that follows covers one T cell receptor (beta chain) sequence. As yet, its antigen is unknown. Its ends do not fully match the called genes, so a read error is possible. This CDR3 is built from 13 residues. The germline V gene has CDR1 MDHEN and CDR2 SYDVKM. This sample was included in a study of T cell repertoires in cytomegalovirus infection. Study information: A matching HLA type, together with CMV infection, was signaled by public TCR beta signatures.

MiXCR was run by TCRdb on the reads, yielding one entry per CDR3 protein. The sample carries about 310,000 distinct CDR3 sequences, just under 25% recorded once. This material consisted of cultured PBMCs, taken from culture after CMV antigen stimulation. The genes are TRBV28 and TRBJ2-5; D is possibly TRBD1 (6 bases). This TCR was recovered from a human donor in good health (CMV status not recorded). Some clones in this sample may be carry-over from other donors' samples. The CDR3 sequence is CVSEDRTQETQYF. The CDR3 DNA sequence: TGTGTCAGCGAAGACAGGACCCAAGAGACCCAGTACTTC.